This T cell receptor (beta chain) was captured in a study of PD-L1 blockade in urothelial cancer. This clone was recorded only once. Noted time point: pretreatment peripheral blood. Generated by immunoSEQ multiplex PCR, the TCRdb table keeps only in-frame clones and is missing some. This table holds approximately 47,000 clones, approximately 78% found once. The receptor was isolated from a man over 45 with urothelial cancer. Sequenced here: PBMCs, sampled around atezolizumab (anti-PD-L1) treatment.

The CDR3 reads CASSPPISGKGIQYF. The CDR3 DNA is TGTGCCAGCTCACCACCCATAAGCGGGAAGGGCATTCAGTACTTC. The gene calls are TRBV18 and TRBJ2-4; 7 bases fit TRBD2. The length of the CDR3 is 15 residues. V was pared by 0 bases and J by 9 bases, with 8 bases of the junction left unmatched. Germline CDR1 and CDR2: KGHSH and LQKENI.